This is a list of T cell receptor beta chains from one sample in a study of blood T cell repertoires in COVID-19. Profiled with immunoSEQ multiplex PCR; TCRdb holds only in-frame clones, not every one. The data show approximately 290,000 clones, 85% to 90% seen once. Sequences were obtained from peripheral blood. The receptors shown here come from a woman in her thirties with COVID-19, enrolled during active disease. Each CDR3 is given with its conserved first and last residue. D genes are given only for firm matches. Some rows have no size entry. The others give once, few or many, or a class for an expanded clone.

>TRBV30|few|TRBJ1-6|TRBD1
CASRDRSSYNSPLHF
TGTGCCAGCCGGGACAGAAGCTCCTATAATTCACCCCTCCACTTT
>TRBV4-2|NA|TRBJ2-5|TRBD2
CASSQDRSWTSGGLQETQYF
TGTGCCAGCAGCCAAGATCGATCTTGGACTAGCGGGGGGCTTCAAGAGACCCAGTACTTC
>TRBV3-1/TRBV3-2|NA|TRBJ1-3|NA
CASSQERRLGVSGNTIYF
TGTGCCAGCAGCCAAGAGCGAAGATTGGGAGTCTCAGGAAACACCATATATTTT
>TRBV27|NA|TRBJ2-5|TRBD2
CASSELAEETQYF
TGTGCCAGCAGTGAACTAGCGGAAGAGACCCAGTACTTC
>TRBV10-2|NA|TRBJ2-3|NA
CASAREDTQYF
TGCGCCAGCGCCCGAGAGGATACGCAGTATTTT
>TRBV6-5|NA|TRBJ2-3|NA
CAIAFGSSTDTQYF
TGTGCCATCGCCTTTGGCTCGAGCACAGATACGCAGTATTTT
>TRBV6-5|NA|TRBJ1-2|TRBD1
CASRHGQGGYGYTF
TGTGCCAGCAGACACGGACAGGGTGGCTATGGCTACACCTTC
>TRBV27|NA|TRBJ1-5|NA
CASSFGGYSNQPQHF
TGTGCCAGCAGTTTTGGGGGCTATAGCAATCAGCCCCAGCATTTT
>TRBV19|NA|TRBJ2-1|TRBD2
CASQLSGGYNEQFF
TGTGCCAGTCAACTTAGCGGGGGGTACAATGAGCAGTTCTTC
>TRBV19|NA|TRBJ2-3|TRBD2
CASSTSGGLGDTQYF
TGTGCCAGTAGTACGAGCGGGGGCCTCGGAGATACGCAGTATTTT
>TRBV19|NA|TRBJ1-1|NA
CASSIQGGTEAFF
TGTGCCAGTAGTATACAGGGAGGGACTGAAGCTTTCTTT
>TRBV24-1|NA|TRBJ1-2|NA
CATSGDNYGYTF
TGTGCCACCTCAGGGGATAACTATGGCTACACCTTC
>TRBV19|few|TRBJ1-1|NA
CASSIDLGAVAAEAFF
TGTGCCAGTAGTATAGATCTGGGGGCCGTTGCGGCTGAAGCTTTCTTT
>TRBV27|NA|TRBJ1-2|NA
CASTPFGQGYYGYTF
TGTGCCAGCACCCCCTTCGGGCAGGGCTACTATGGCTACACCTTC
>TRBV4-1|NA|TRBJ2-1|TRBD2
CASSQPLRRGGRDEQFF
TGCGCCAGCTCCCAACCCCTCAGGCGGGGGGGCCGAGATGAGCAGTTCTTC
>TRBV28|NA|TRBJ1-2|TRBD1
CASSNDRAHGYTF
TGTGCCAGCAGTAATGACAGGGCGCATGGCTACACCTTC
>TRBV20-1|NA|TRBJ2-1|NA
CSASRWRDSYNEQFF
TGCAGTGCTAGTCGCTGGCGGGACTCCTACAATGAGCAGTTCTTC
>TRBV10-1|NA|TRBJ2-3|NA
CASSESVGAGKDTQYF
TGCGCCAGCAGTGAGTCGGTGGGCGCCGGCAAAGATACGCAGTATTTT
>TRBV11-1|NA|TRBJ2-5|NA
CASSLARETQYF
TGTGCCAGCAGCTTAGCGCGGGAGACCCAGTACTTC
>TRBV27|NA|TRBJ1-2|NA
CASSLSSGTLGYTF
TGTGCCAGCAGTTTATCGTCCGGGACATTGGGCTACACCTTC
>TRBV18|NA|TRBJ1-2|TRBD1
CASSPVEGQTYGYTF
TGTGCCAGCTCACCGGTGGAGGGACAGACTTATGGCTACACCTTC
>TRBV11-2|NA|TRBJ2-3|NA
CASSLPAGAQYF
TGTGCCAGCAGCCTTCCCGCCGGGGCGCAGTATTTT
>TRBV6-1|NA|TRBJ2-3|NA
CASSADRRGTGTDTQYF
TGTGCCAGCAGTGCGGACCGACGGGGGACAGGCACAGATACGCAGTATTTT
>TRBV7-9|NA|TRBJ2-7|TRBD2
CASSLASGVYEQYF
TGTGCCAGCAGCTTAGCTAGCGGGGTCTACGAGCAGTACTTC
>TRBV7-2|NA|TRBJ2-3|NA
CASSPWAGDTQYF
TGTGCCAGCAGCCCCTGGGCCGGTGATACGCAGTATTTT
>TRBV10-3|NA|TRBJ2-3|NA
CATSGPGTDTQYF
TGTGCCACCTCCGGGCCAGGGACAGATACGCAGTATTTT
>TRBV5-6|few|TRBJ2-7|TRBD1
CASSLQGAFSTYEQYF
TGTGCCAGCAGCTTGCAGGGGGCGTTTAGTACTTACGAGCAGTACTTC
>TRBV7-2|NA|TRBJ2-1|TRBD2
CASSLLGLAGDNEQFF
TGTGCCAGCAGCTTACTGGGACTAGCGGGAGACAATGAGCAGTTCTTC
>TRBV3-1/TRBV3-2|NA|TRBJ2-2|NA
CASSQDRLMNTGELFF
TGTGCCAGCAGCCAAGATCGACTGATGAACACCGGGGAGCTGTTTTTT
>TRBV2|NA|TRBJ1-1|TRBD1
CASSTRQGRRTEAFF
TGTGCCAGCAGTACCCGACAGGGGCGGAGGACTGAAGCTTTCTTT
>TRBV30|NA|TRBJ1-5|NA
CAWSTMWQPQHF
TGTGCCTGGAGTACAATGTGGCAGCCCCAGCATTTT
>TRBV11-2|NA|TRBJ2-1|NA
CASSLEAYTTYNEQFF
TGTGCCAGCAGCTTAGAAGCTTACACTACGTACAATGAGCAGTTCTTC
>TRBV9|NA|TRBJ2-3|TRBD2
CASSVEGLAGGTTDTQYF
TGTGCCAGCAGCGTAGAGGGACTAGCGGGGGGAACCACAGATACGCAGTATTTT
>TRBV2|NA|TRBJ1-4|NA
CASGNRVTNEKLFF
TGTGCCAGCGGGAACAGGGTCACTAATGAAAAACTGTTTTTT
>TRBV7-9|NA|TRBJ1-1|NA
CASRMLITEAFF
TGTGCCAGCAGGATGCTAATCACTGAAGCTTTCTTT
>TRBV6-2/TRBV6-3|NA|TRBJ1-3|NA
CASSYLTGNTIYF
TGTGCCAGCAGTTACCTAACTGGAAACACCATATATTTT
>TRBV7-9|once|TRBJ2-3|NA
CASSPDGGPTDTQYF
TGTGCCAGCAGCCCAGACGGGGGTCCCACAGATACGCAGTATTTT
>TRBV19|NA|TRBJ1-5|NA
CASSISQGLVSNQPQHF
TGTGCCAGTAGTATATCACAGGGATTGGTAAGCAATCAGCCCCAGCATTTT
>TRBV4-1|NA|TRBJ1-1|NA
CASSQPGGETEAFF
TGCGCCAGCAGCCAACCGGGGGGAGAAACTGAAGCTTTCTTT